Each of the 13 T cell receptor beta chains below was sequenced from the same sample in a study of glioma-infiltrating T cells. Amplification of TCR alpha and beta CDR3 regions from RNA used iRepertoire nested multiplex PCR. A single record per CDR3 protein comes from TCRdb applying MiXCR to the multiplex PCR reads. The sample includes under 150,000 distinct CDR3 sequences, about 39% seen only once; the top ten take roughly a fifth. Material: glioma tissue, nonneoplastic brain tissue, or PBMCs (not recorded which). Receptor source: a human donor with low-grade glioma or glioblastoma, undergoing nonglioma brain surgery, or in good health (not recorded which).

The genes are TRBV7-9 and TRBJ2-1, with D perhaps matching TRBD1 or TRBD2 (5 bases each). Germline assignment: CDR1 SEHNR and CDR2 FQNEAQ (reference sequence). Trimming took 1 base from V and 5 from J, leaving 12 bases between them. The CDR3 runs to 15 residues. CDR3 sequence reads: CASSLGDARNNEQFF. DNA of the CDR3: TGTGCCAGCAGCTTAGGGGACGCCCGAAACAATGAGCAGTTCTTC.

The V and J genes are TRBV6-2 or TRBV6-3 and TRBJ2-7; 10 bases line up with TRBD1. The ends lost 5 bases at V and 3 bases at J; junction bases unmatched: 4. The CDR3 length is 14 residues. The germline gives CDR1 MNHEY, CDR2 SVGEGT. The CDR3 reads CASSAGTGDYEQYF. The CDR3 region has the DNA TGTGCCAGCAGTGCCGGGACAGGGGACTACGAGCAGTACTTC.

The rearrangement uses TRBV24-1 and TRBJ2-3; no clear D gene. CDR1 and CDR2 (germline): KGHDR, SFDVKD. This CDR3 region has 12 residues. Trimming stripped 4 bases from V and 2 bases from J, with 3 bases between. The CDR3 DNA is TGTGCCACCAGTGACCACACAGATACGCAGTATTTT. Its translation: CATSDHTDTQYF.

Comments on this clonotype: The CDR3 does not end in the conserved phenylalanine or tryptophan, so this is likely a read error. The rearrangement links TRBV20-1 to TRBJ2-1, with TRBD2 identical over 7 bases. The CDR3 totals 17 residues. The germline V gene has CDR1 DFQATT and CDR2 SNEGSKA (reference sequence). J lost 9 bases, V lost 3 bases, and 20 bases had no gene match. The CDR3 spells CSASPLGSGANRGEQFS. The CDR3 region has the DNA TGCAGTGCTAGCCCCCTAGGAAGCGGGGCGAACCGGGGTGAGCAGTTCTCC.

This clonotype occurred many times. This sequence joins TRBV6-1 and TRBJ1-5, with TRBD1 matching 9 bases. Per germline, CDR1 MNHNS and CDR2 SASEGT. V trimming: 4 bases; J trimming: 5 bases; junction bases outside the gene matches: 3. This CDR3 is 14 amino acids long. The CDR3 bases are TGTGCCAGCAGTGGGACAGGGGTTTATCAGCCCCAGCATTTT. This encodes CASSGTGVYQPQHF.

The chain carries TRBV6-1 and TRBJ2-7; 10 nucleotides match TRBD2. The J segment lost 3 bases and the V segment lost 10 bases, leaving 12 bases of the junction unmatched. This CDR3 has 15 amino acids. Germline V gene lookup returns CDR1 MNHNS and CDR2 SASEGT. Here the CDR3 reads CAIRMGTSAGYEQYF. The CDR3 coding sequence is TGTGCCATCAGAATGGGGACTAGCGCCGGCTACGAGCAGTACTTC.

The chain couples TRBV18 to TRBJ2-5, with 8 nucleotides matching TRBD2. The CDR3 sequence is 14 residues long. The junction had 2 bases not matched to a gene; V was cut back by 0 bases and J by 5 bases. The germline V gene has CDR1 KGHSH and CDR2 LQKENI. The DNA of the CDR3 is TGTGCCAGCTCACCACCTTCGGGAGGGGAGACCCAGTACTTC. Translation: CASSPPSGGETQYF.

Of note for this clonotype: An end of the junction differs from the germline gene, which may be a read error. The chain couples TRBV6-6 to TRBJ2-6; D possibly corresponds to TRBD1 (5 bases). This CDR3 has 14 amino acids. Germline CDR1 reads MNHNY; CDR2 reads SVGAGI (reference sequence). CDR3: CASSYSTGANVPTF. The CDR3 DNA sequence: TGTGCCAGCAGTTACTCAACTGGGGCCAACGTCCCGACTTTC.

This clonotype occurred a few times. The genes are TRBV20-1 and TRBJ2-7, with a tentative D call TRBD2 (6 bases). The germline V gene encodes CDR1 DFQATT and CDR2 SNEGSKA (reference sequence). V was shortened by 0 bases and J by 2 bases, with 8 bases between the two germline ends. This CDR3 contains 13 residues. The CDR3 region has the DNA TGCAGTGCTAGAGACGGGAGTACCTACGAGCAGTACTTC. This codes for CSARDGSTYEQYF.

Only a few counts were recorded for this clonotype. The chain is built from TRBV11-2 and TRBJ1-1; D might be TRBD1 (5 bases). V was cut by 4 bases and J by 0 bases, with 6 bases left in between. CDR3 size: 13 residues. Germline CDR1 SGHAT, CDR2 FQNNGV. The chain's CDR3 is CASSWDVNTEAFF. The CDR3 DNA follows: TGTGCCAGCAGCTGGGACGTGAACACTGAAGCTTTCTTT.

This clonotype showed up just a few times. The chain is built from TRBV4-1 and TRBJ2-7; D call uncertain. In germline, CDR1 is MGHRA, CDR2 YSYEKL. The CDR3 sequence is 14 residues long. Trimming removed 3 bases from V and 0 bases from J, with 9 bases in between. The CDR3 loop reads CASSQQVGSYEQYF. The CDR3 DNA follows: TGCGCCAGCAGCCAGCAGGTGGGCTCCTACGAGCAGTACTTC.

A single count supports this clonotype. The chain links TRBV19 to TRBJ1-5; the D gene is possibly TRBD1 (6 bases). V was cut by 3 bases and J by 4 bases, with 16 bases left in between. Germline CDR1 reads LNHDA; CDR2 reads SQIVND (reference sequence). This CDR3 is built from 16 residues. The CDR3 nucleotides are TGTGCCAGTAGTATCGTTACAGGGAGCAGTAATCAGCCCCAGCATTTT. Amino acid sequence: CASSIVTGSSNQPQHF.

V and J are TRBV20-1 and TRBJ2-3, with 12 nucleotides matching TRBD2. Trimming took 3 bases from V and 0 from J; bases not matched to a gene: 7. From germline, CDR1 is DFQATT and CDR2 SNEGSKA (reference sequence). The CDR3 runs to 17 residues. The CDR3 here is CSARPSGGDLSTDTQYF. CDR3 coding DNA: TGCAGTGCTAGGCCTAGCGGGGGGGACCTAAGCACAGATACGCAGTATTTT.